The rows below give T cell receptor beta chains drawn from one sample of a study of T cells in Graves' hyperthyroidism and ophthalmopathy. TCRdb re-derived calls from the multiplex PCR reads in MiXCR, one entry per CDR3 protein. The data contain roughly 300,000 distinct CDR3 sequences, about 18% of them singletons. The sequenced material came from blood. These receptors were obtained from a woman in her forties or fifties with Graves' hyperthyroidism. CDR3s include the opening cysteine and the closing phenylalanine or tryptophan. D genes are given only for firm matches. Some rows have no size entry. The others give once, few or many, or a class for an expanded clone.

clone_size: many
j_call: TRBJ1-1
v_call: TRBV5-1
d_call: NA
cdr3_nt: TGCGCCAGCAGCTTGGAGATGAACACTGAAGCTTTCTTT
cdr3_aa: CASSLEMNTEAFF

clone_size: few
j_call: TRBJ2-1
v_call: TRBV5-1
d_call: TRBD1
cdr3_nt: TGCGCCAGCAGCTTCCCGGGACAGGGAGGGAGCTCCTACAATGAGCAGTTCTTC
cdr3_aa: CASSFPGQGGSSYNEQFF

clone_size: many
j_call: TRBJ2-1
v_call: TRBV6-1
d_call: TRBD2
cdr3_nt: TGTGCCAGCAGTGACGCTAGCGGGTACAATGAGCAGTTCTTC
cdr3_aa: CASSDASGYNEQFF

clone_size: many
j_call: TRBJ1-6
v_call: TRBV2
d_call: NA
cdr3_nt: TGTGCCGGCGGAGAGAATTCACCCCTCCACTTT
cdr3_aa: CAGGENSPLHF

clone_size: few
j_call: TRBJ2-5
v_call: TRBV28
d_call: TRBD1
cdr3_nt: TGTGCCAGCAGCCCCGACAGGGCCCAGAGGCGGACCCAGTACTTC
cdr3_aa: CASSPDRAQRRTQYF

clone_size: NA
j_call: TRBJ2-1
v_call: TRBV29-1
d_call: NA
cdr3_nt: TGCAGCGCTTACAGGGGGGGCTCCTACAATGAGCAGTTCTTC
cdr3_aa: CSAYRGGSYNEQFF

clone_size: few
j_call: TRBJ1-2
v_call: TRBV28
d_call: TRBD1
cdr3_nt: TGTGCCAGCAGTAGAGGACAGGGGACAACCTATGGCTACACCTTC
cdr3_aa: CASSRGQGTTYGYTF

clone_size: NA
j_call: TRBJ1-3
v_call: TRBV24-1
d_call: TRBD1
cdr3_nt: TGTGCCACCAGTGATCCGGGACAGGGGACAGAGCCCCCTGGAAACACCATATATTTT
cdr3_aa: CATSDPGQGTEPPGNTIYF

clone_size: NA
j_call: TRBJ2-3
v_call: TRBV10-2
d_call: NA
cdr3_nt: TGCGCCAGCAGGCCAGTGGGAAGGAGGTTAGATACGCAGTATTTT
cdr3_aa: CASRPVGRRLDTQYF

clone_size: NA
j_call: TRBJ1-2
v_call: TRBV28
d_call: NA
cdr3_nt: TGTGCCAGCAGTGATGACAGTAACTATGGCTACACCTTC
cdr3_aa: CASSDDSNYGYTF

clone_size: many
j_call: TRBJ1-2
v_call: TRBV7-3
d_call: TRBD1
cdr3_nt: TGTGCCAGCAGCTCGGGGGAGGCAGGGGGTTATGGCTACACCTTC
cdr3_aa: CASSSGEAGGYGYTF

clone_size: few
j_call: TRBJ2-5
v_call: TRBV28
d_call: TRBD1
cdr3_nt: TGTGCCAGCACCGTAGACAGGGCAGAGACCCAGTACTTC
cdr3_aa: CASTVDRAETQYF

clone_size: NA
j_call: TRBJ1-2
v_call: TRBV2
d_call: NA
cdr3_nt: TGTGCCAGCAGGGGGACCTCTACCTGGAGTGGCTACACCTTC
cdr3_aa: CASRGTSTWSGYTF

clone_size: many
j_call: TRBJ1-1
v_call: TRBV12-3/TRBV12-4
d_call: NA
cdr3_nt: TGTGCCAGCACCTCCGGGGGTGAAGCTTTCTTT
cdr3_aa: CASTSGGEAFF

clone_size: many
j_call: TRBJ2-5
v_call: TRBV3-1
d_call: TRBD2
cdr3_nt: TGTGCCAGCAGCCCCTGGGCTAGCGGCCAAGAGACCCAGTACTTC
cdr3_aa: CASSPWASGQETQYF

clone_size: many
j_call: TRBJ2-5
v_call: TRBV13
d_call: NA
cdr3_nt: TGTGCCAGCAGCTCGGGCGGTCAAGAGACCCAGTACTTC
cdr3_aa: CASSSGGQETQYF

clone_size: many
j_call: TRBJ2-3
v_call: TRBV28
d_call: NA
cdr3_nt: TGTGCCAGCAGTTTCGGGCAGGGGCTAACAGATACGCAGTATTTT
cdr3_aa: CASSFGQGLTDTQYF

clone_size: many
j_call: TRBJ2-1
v_call: TRBV2
d_call: NA
cdr3_nt: TGTGCCAGCAGTGTGGAGCGGAGCTCCTACAATGAGCAGTTCTTC
cdr3_aa: CASSVERSSYNEQFF

clone_size: few
j_call: TRBJ2-1
v_call: TRBV6-5
d_call: NA
cdr3_nt: TGTGCCAGCAGTTACTCGCAATCCAGGGTTAATGAGCAGTTCTTC
cdr3_aa: CASSYSQSRVNEQFF

clone_size: NA
j_call: TRBJ1-6
v_call: TRBV7-2
d_call: NA
cdr3_nt: TGTGCCAGCAGCTTAGCGCCAGCCATGAATTCACCCCTCCACTTT
cdr3_aa: CASSLAPAMNSPLHF

clone_size: few
j_call: TRBJ1-3
v_call: TRBV2
d_call: NA
cdr3_nt: TGTGCCAGCAGTGAAAGGGGATTCGGAAACACCATATATTTT
cdr3_aa: CASSERGFGNTIYF

clone_size: NA
j_call: TRBJ1-6
v_call: TRBV4-1
d_call: NA
cdr3_nt: TGCGCCAGCAGCCAAGGGATGGGTAATTCACCCCTCCACTTT
cdr3_aa: CASSQGMGNSPLHF

clone_size: many
j_call: TRBJ2-6
v_call: TRBV28
d_call: TRBD1
cdr3_nt: TGTGCCAGCAGTTTCCGGGACAGGGACTCTGGGGCCAACGTCCTGACTTTC
cdr3_aa: CASSFRDRDSGANVLTF

clone_size: NA
j_call: TRBJ2-7
v_call: TRBV11-3
d_call: NA
cdr3_nt: TGTGCCAGCAGCTTGGCAGGGCCTTCATACGAGCAGTACTTC
cdr3_aa: CASSLAGPSYEQYF

clone_size: NA
j_call: TRBJ1-1
v_call: TRBV25-1
d_call: NA
cdr3_nt: TGTGCCAGCAGTGAATCCCCCTTACACCGGGGGAACACTGAAGCTTTCTTT
cdr3_aa: CASSESPLHRGNTEAFF

clone_size: NA
j_call: TRBJ1-2
v_call: TRBV7-8
d_call: NA
cdr3_nt: TGTGCCAGCAGCTTAGGATTAGATCTCCCGGAAGGCTACACCTTC
cdr3_aa: CASSLGLDLPEGYTF

clone_size: many
j_call: TRBJ2-3
v_call: TRBV30
d_call: TRBD1
cdr3_nt: TGTGCCAGCCTCCAGGGGGCCCAAGATACGCAGTATTTT
cdr3_aa: CASLQGAQDTQYF

clone_size: many
j_call: TRBJ2-3
v_call: TRBV2
d_call: TRBD2
cdr3_nt: TGTGCCAGCAGTGAAGCGGCCGGGACTACTCGCACAGATACGCAGTATTTT
cdr3_aa: CASSEAAGTTRTDTQYF

clone_size: few
j_call: TRBJ2-7
v_call: TRBV25-1
d_call: NA
cdr3_nt: TGTGCCAGCAGTGAATTAGTGGCAGGGTACGAGCAGTACTTC
cdr3_aa: CASSELVAGYEQYF

clone_size: many
j_call: TRBJ2-3
v_call: TRBV12-3/TRBV12-4
d_call: TRBD1
cdr3_nt: TGTGCCAGCAGCCTACAGGGGGGAAAGTCAGATACGCAGTATTTT
cdr3_aa: CASSLQGGKSDTQYF

clone_size: many
j_call: TRBJ1-6
v_call: TRBV18
d_call: TRBD1
cdr3_nt: TGTGCCAGCTCATCCGACAGGGGTAATTCACCCCTCCACTTT
cdr3_aa: CASSSDRGNSPLHF

clone_size: few
j_call: TRBJ2-1
v_call: TRBV12-3/TRBV12-4
d_call: TRBD1
cdr3_nt: TGTGCCAGCAGTTTAGACGGGACAGGCCTCAATGAGCAGTTCTTC
cdr3_aa: CASSLDGTGLNEQFF

clone_size: few
j_call: TRBJ2-1
v_call: TRBV15
d_call: TRBD2
cdr3_nt: TGTGCCACCAGCAGAGATATAGCGGGGGGGCAAGGATCCTACAATGAGCAGTTCTTC
cdr3_aa: CATSRDIAGGQGSYNEQFF

clone_size: many
j_call: TRBJ2-5
v_call: TRBV2
d_call: TRBD1
cdr3_nt: TGTGCCAGCAGGGGACAGAGCCTTTCCCAAGAGACCCAGTACTTC
cdr3_aa: CASRGQSLSQETQYF

clone_size: NA
j_call: TRBJ2-2
v_call: TRBV2
d_call: NA
cdr3_nt: TGTGCCAGCAGTGAATTCGGCCCCAGGGGGAACACCGGGGAGCTGTTTTTT
cdr3_aa: CASSEFGPRGNTGELFF

clone_size: NA
j_call: TRBJ1-2
v_call: TRBV6-1
d_call: TRBD1
cdr3_nt: TGTGCCAGCAGTAACGGACAGGGGGGAAACTATGGCTACACCTTC
cdr3_aa: CASSNGQGGNYGYTF

clone_size: NA
j_call: TRBJ1-3
v_call: TRBV12-3/TRBV12-4
d_call: NA
cdr3_nt: TGTGCCAGCAGTTTAGCCGGCAATGTTAGAAACACCATATATTTT
cdr3_aa: CASSLAGNVRNTIYF

clone_size: many
j_call: TRBJ2-6
v_call: TRBV3-1
d_call: NA
cdr3_nt: TGTGCCAGCAGCCCAACCGGACATGGGGCCAACGTCCTGACTTTC
cdr3_aa: CASSPTGHGANVLTF

clone_size: many
j_call: TRBJ2-1
v_call: TRBV3-1
d_call: NA
cdr3_nt: TGTGCCAGCAGCCCCCCGGCCGGCTTCTTCAATGAGCAGTTCTTC
cdr3_aa: CASSPPAGFFNEQFF

clone_size: NA
j_call: TRBJ2-5
v_call: TRBV14
d_call: NA
cdr3_nt: TGTGCCAGCAGAGGAACGGATCGCCAAGAGACCCAGTACTTC
cdr3_aa: CASRGTDRQETQYF

clone_size: NA
j_call: TRBJ2-2
v_call: TRBV30
d_call: TRBD2
cdr3_nt: TGTGCCTGGACTAGCGGGGGGGCCAGCACCGGGGAGCTGTTTTTT
cdr3_aa: CAWTSGGASTGELFF

clone_size: many
j_call: TRBJ1-5
v_call: TRBV18
d_call: TRBD1
cdr3_nt: TGTGCCAGCTCAGGGACAGAAAATCAGCCCCAGCATTTT
cdr3_aa: CASSGTENQPQHF

clone_size: many
j_call: TRBJ2-5
v_call: TRBV12-3/TRBV12-4
d_call: TRBD1
cdr3_nt: TGTGCCAGCAGGACAGGGGCCCACCAAGAGACCCAGTACTTC
cdr3_aa: CASRTGAHQETQYF

clone_size: many
j_call: TRBJ2-7
v_call: TRBV28
d_call: NA
cdr3_nt: TGTGCCAGCACCCCCCCAGGGTCTTACGAGCAGTACTTC
cdr3_aa: CASTPPGSYEQYF

clone_size: many
j_call: TRBJ2-1
v_call: TRBV11-2
d_call: NA
cdr3_nt: TGTGCCAGCAGCTCTATAGTATACTCCTACAATGAGCAGTTCTTC
cdr3_aa: CASSSIVYSYNEQFF

clone_size: few
j_call: TRBJ2-3
v_call: TRBV20-1
d_call: NA
cdr3_nt: TGCAGTGCTAGAGATCGGGACGCCACAGATACGCAGTATTTT
cdr3_aa: CSARDRDATDTQYF

clone_size: many
j_call: TRBJ2-3
v_call: TRBV27
d_call: TRBD1
cdr3_nt: TGTGCCAGCAGTTTATCGACACAGGGGGGCGATACGCAGTATTTT
cdr3_aa: CASSLSTQGGDTQYF

clone_size: NA
j_call: TRBJ1-1
v_call: TRBV5-1
d_call: TRBD1
cdr3_nt: TGTGCCAGCAGCCCCGGTGGACAGGGGGCAAATGAAGCTTTCTTT
cdr3_aa: CASSPGGQGANEAFF

clone_size: many
j_call: TRBJ2-5
v_call: TRBV2
d_call: TRBD2
cdr3_nt: TGTGCCAGCACTAGCGGGAGCGGCGGAGAGACCCAGTACTTC
cdr3_aa: CASTSGSGGETQYF

clone_size: many
j_call: TRBJ1-2
v_call: TRBV7-9
d_call: NA
cdr3_nt: TGTGCCAGCAGCTTAAGGTCGGAAAACTATGGCTACACCTTC
cdr3_aa: CASSLRSENYGYTF

clone_size: NA
j_call: TRBJ1-6
v_call: TRBV10-3
d_call: TRBD1
cdr3_nt: TGTGCCATCAGCCGGGACAGGATGAATTCACCCCTCCACTTT
cdr3_aa: CAISRDRMNSPLHF

clone_size: many
j_call: TRBJ1-1
v_call: TRBV7-2
d_call: NA
cdr3_nt: TGTGCCAGCAGCTTAACGGCAGGGGCCCATAACACTGAAGCTTTCTTT
cdr3_aa: CASSLTAGAHNTEAFF

clone_size: NA
j_call: TRBJ2-3
v_call: TRBV6-2/TRBV6-3
d_call: TRBD2
cdr3_nt: TGTGCCAGCAGTCGACTAGCGGGGACAGATACGCAGTATTTT
cdr3_aa: CASSRLAGTDTQYF

clone_size: many
j_call: TRBJ2-4
v_call: TRBV12-3/TRBV12-4
d_call: NA
cdr3_nt: TGTGCCAGCAGTTTTCCCCTAGGGTCGGGAAACATTCAGTACTTC
cdr3_aa: CASSFPLGSGNIQYF

clone_size: few
j_call: TRBJ2-4
v_call: TRBV5-1
d_call: NA
cdr3_nt: TGCGCCAGCAGCTTGTATGGGGGCAAAAACATTCAGTACTTC
cdr3_aa: CASSLYGGKNIQYF